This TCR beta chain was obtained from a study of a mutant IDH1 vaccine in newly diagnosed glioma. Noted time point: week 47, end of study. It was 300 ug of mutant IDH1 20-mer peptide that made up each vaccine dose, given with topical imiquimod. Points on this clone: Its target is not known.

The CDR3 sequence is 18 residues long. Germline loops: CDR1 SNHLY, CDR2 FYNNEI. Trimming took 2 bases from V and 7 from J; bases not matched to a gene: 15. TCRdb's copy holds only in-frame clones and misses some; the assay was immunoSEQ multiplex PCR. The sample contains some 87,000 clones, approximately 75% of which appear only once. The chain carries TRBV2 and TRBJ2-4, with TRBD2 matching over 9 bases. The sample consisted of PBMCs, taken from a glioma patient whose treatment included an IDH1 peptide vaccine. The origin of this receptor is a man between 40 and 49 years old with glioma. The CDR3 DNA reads TGTGCCAGCAGTGAACCCGGCGGGAGGGCCGACGTTAAGAACATTCAGTACTTC. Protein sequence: CASSEPGGRADVKNIQYF. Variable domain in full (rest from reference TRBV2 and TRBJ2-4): EPEVTQTPSHQVTQMGQEVILRCVPISNHLYFYWYRQILGQKVEFLVSFYNNEISEKSEIFDDQFSVERPDGSNFTLKIRSTKLEDSAMYFCASSEPGGRADVKNIQYFGAGTRLSVL.